This T cell receptor beta chain was identified during a study of shared clonotypes between healthy human individuals. The overall study: The study used three CD4 naive, three CD4 memory, two CD8 naive and one CD8 memory plate per donor. General study points: In general, naive subsets displayed greater estimated richness than memory subsets did. Clonotype sharing across several donors was observed for about 5.2% of naive CD4 clonotypes.

V shed 4 bases, J shed 8 bases, and the junction held 11 bases outside the gene matches. Per germline, CDR1 MDHEN and CDR2 SYDVKM. The CDR3 loop spans 15 amino acids. The method was immunoSEQ multiplex PCR; TCRdb's version includes in-frame clones alone and lacks a portion of them. This sample has 2 million to 2.5 million clones, with around 92% found just once. Regarding this clone: Its matching antigen is unknown.

This clonotype was sampled from a man younger than 35 in good health. Some clones in this sample may be carry-over from other donors' samples. The sample was naive CD4+ T cells from PBMCs. Subset given: CD45RA+ positively selected. V usage is TRBV28 and J usage is TRBJ1-2, with 9 bases fitting TRBD1. The CDR3, as DNA: TGTGCCAGCAGTTCCCGGGGGGGACAGGGAGGCGGCTACACCTTC. Residues: CASSSRGGQGGGYTF.